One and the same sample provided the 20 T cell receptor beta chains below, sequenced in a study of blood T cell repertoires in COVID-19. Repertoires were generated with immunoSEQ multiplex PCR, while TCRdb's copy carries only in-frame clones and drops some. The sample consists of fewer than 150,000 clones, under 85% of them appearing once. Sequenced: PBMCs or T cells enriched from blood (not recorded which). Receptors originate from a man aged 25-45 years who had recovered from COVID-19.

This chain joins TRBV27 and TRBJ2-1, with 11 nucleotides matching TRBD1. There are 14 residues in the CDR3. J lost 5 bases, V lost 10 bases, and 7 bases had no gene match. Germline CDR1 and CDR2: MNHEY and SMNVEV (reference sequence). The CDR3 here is CAIADRGPNNEQFF. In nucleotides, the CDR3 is TGTGCCATTGCGGACAGGGGGCCTAACAATGAGCAGTTCTTC.

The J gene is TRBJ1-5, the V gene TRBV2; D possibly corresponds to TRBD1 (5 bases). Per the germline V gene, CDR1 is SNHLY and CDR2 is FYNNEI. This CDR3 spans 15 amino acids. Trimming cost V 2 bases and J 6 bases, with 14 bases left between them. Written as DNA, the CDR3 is TGTGCCAGCAGTGAATTTTGGGGGGGAGGTCAGCCCCAGCATTTT. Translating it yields CASSEFWGGGQPQHF. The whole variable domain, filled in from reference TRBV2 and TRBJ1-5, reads EPEVTQTPSHQVTQMGQEVILRCVPISNHLYFYWYRQILGQKVEFLVSFYNNEISEKSEIFDDQFSVERPDGSNFTLKIRSTKLEDSAMYFCASSEFWGGGQPQHFGDGTRLSIL.

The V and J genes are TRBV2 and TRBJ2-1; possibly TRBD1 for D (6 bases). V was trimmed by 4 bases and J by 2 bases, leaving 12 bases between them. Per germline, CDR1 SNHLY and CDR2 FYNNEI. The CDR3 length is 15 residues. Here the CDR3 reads CASSVEGGAYNEQFF. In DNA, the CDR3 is TGTGCCAGCAGTGTCGAAGGGGGAGCCTACAATGAGCAGTTCTTC.

The CDR3 nucleotides read TGTGCCAGCAGCCCCGGTACCGGGACAGCGTCGCGGGGAGGCTACACCTTC. Translated: CASSPGTGTASRGGYTF. The gene calls are TRBV7-6 and TRBJ1-2, with 7 bases matching TRBD1. Germline lookup yields CDR1 SGHVS and CDR2 FNYEAQ. This CDR3 is 17 amino acids long. V shed 5 bases and J 8 bases; nucleotides not matched to a gene: 20.

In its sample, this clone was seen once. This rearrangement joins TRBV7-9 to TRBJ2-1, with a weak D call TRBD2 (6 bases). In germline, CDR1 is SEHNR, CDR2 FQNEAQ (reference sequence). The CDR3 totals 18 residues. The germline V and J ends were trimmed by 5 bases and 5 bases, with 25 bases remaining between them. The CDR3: CASSLLDYSGTSHNEQFF. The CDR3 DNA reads TGTGCCAGCAGCCTCCTCGATTACTCCGGGACTTCCCACAATGAGCAGTTCTTC.

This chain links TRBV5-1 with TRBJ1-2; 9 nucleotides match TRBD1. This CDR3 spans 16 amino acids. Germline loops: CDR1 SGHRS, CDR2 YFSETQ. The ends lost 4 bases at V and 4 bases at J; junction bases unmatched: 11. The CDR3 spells CASSRTGTGSLYGYTF. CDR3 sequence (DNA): TGCGCCAGCAGCAGAACCGGGACAGGGTCCCTCTATGGCTACACCTTC.

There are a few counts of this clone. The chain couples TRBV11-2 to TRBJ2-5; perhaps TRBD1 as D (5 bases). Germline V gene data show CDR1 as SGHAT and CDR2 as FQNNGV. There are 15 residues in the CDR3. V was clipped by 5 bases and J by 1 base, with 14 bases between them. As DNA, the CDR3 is TGTGCCAGCAGCCCCTATCTAGGGGCCCAAGAGACCCAGTACTTC. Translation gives CASSPYLGAQETQYF.

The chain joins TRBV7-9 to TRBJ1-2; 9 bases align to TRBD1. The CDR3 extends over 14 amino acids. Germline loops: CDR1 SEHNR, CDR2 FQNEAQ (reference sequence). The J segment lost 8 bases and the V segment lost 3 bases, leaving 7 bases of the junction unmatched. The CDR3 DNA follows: TGTGCCAGCAGCTTGGGACAGGGACTGGGGGGCTACACCTTC. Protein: CASSLGQGLGGYTF.

The CDR3 here is CASSGTGVFTGELFF. In DNA, the CDR3 is TGTGCCAGTAGTGGGACAGGGGTCTTCACCGGGGAGCTGTTTTTT. V and J are TRBV19 and TRBJ2-2; TRBD1 matches at 10 bases. Germline V gives CDR1 LNHDA, CDR2 SQIVND (reference sequence). This CDR3 is built from 15 residues. The V gene end was trimmed by 5 bases and the J gene end by 4 bases; junction bases not matched to a gene: 4.

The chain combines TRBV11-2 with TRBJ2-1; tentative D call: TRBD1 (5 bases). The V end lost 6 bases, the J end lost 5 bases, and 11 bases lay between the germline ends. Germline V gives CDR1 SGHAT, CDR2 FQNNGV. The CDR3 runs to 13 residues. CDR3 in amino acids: CASSWTRDNEQFF. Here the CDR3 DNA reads TGTGCCAGCAGTTGGACAAGAGACAATGAGCAGTTCTTC.

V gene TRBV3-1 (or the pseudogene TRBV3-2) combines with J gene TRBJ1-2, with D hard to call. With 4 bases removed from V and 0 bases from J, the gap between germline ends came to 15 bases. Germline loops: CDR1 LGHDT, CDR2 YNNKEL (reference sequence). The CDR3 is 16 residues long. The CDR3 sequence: CASSLSRRESNYGYTF. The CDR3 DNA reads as TGTGCCAGCAGCCTCTCGAGGCGGGAGTCTAACTATGGCTACACCTTC.

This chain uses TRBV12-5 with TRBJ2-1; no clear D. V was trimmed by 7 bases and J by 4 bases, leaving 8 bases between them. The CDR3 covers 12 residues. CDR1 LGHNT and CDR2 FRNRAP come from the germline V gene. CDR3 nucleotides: TGTGCTAGTGAAGCGCAGTACAATGAGCAGTTCTTC. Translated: CASEAQYNEQFF.

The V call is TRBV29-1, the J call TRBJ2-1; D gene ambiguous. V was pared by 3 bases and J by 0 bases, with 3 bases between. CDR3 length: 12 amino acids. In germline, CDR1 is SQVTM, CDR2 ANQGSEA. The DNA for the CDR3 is TGCAGCGTTGACAGCTCCTACAATGAGCAGTTCTTC. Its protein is CSVDSSYNEQFF.

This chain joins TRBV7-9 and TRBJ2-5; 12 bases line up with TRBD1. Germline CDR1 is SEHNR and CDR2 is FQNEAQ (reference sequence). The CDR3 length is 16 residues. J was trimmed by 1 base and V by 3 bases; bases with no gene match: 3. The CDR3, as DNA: TGTGCCAGCAGCTTGGGGGACAGGGGGCTCCAAGAGACCCAGTACTTC. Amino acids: CASSLGDRGLQETQYF.

The CDR3 spells CASSERWAPGDYGYTF. The CDR3 DNA sequence: TGTGCCAGCAGTGAGAGGTGGGCCCCAGGGGACTATGGCTACACCTTC. The chain joins TRBV6-1 to TRBJ1-2; a weak D match, TRBD1 (6 bases). Trimming left V 3 bases short and J 3 bases short, with 17 bases between. Germline CDR1 MNHNS, CDR2 SASEGT. The CDR3 runs 16 residues.

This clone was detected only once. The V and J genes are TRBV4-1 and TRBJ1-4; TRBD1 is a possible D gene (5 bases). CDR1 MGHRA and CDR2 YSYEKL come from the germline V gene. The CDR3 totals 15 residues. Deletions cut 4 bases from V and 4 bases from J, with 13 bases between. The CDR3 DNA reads TGCGCCAGCAGCCTTCGACAGAATCTTAATGAAAAACTGTTTTTT. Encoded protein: CASSLRQNLNEKLFF.

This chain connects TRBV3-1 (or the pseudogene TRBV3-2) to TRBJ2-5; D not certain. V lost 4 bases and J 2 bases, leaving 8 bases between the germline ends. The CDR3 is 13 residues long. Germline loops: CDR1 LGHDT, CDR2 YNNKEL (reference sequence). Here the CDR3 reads CASSRDRQETQYF. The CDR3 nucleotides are TGTGCCAGCAGCCGAGACCGGCAAGAGACCCAGTACTTC.

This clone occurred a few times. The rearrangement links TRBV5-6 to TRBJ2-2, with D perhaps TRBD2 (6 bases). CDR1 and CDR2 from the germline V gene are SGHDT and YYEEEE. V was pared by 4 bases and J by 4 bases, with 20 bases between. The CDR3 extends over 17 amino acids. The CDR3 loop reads CASSPDRGSGPTGELFF. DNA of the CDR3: TGTGCCAGCAGCCCGGACCGGGGAAGCGGGCCCACCGGGGAGCTGTTTTTT.

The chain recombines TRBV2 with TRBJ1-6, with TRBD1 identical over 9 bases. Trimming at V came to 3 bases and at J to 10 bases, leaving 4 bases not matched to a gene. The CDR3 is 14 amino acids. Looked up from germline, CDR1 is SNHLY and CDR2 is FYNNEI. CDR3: CASSDDRGRSPLHF. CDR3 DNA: TGTGCCAGCAGTGACGACAGGGGGAGGTCACCCCTCCACTTT.

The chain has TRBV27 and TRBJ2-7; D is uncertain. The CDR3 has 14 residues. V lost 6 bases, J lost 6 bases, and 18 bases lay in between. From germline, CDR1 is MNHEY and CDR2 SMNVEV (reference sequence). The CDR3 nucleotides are TGTGCCAGCAGCCGACTCGAGCTTATTTCCGAGCAGTACTTC. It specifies CASSRLELISEQYF.